Listed below are T cell receptor beta chains from one sample, sequenced in a study of cytomegalovirus exposure and HLA in healthy donors. Sequencing was performed with immunoSEQ multiplex PCR; in TCRdb, only in-frame clones are kept and a portion is missing. Among 200,000 or so clones listed, about 80% were seen once. What was sequenced was PBMCs. These TCRs come from a man between 18 and 29 years old in good health and CMV-seropositive. Each CDR3 is given without its conserved first and last residue. A D gene is named only where the DNA matches it firmly.

d_gene: NA
j_gene: TRBJ1-1
v_gene: TRBV2
CDR3aa: ASSGQYTEAF

d_gene: TRBD1
j_gene: TRBJ2-1
v_gene: TRBV27
CDR3aa: ASSGQVLDEQF

d_gene: NA
j_gene: TRBJ1-2
v_gene: TRBV29-1
CDR3aa: SVEESGTLGYT

d_gene: TRBD2
j_gene: TRBJ2-1
v_gene: TRBV28
CDR3aa: ATLGLAGVSYNEQF

d_gene: TRBD2
j_gene: TRBJ2-7
v_gene: TRBV28
CDR3aa: ASKVPGLAGGRAYEQY

d_gene: NA
j_gene: TRBJ2-5
v_gene: TRBV15
CDR3aa: ATSSKMEYQETQY

d_gene: TRBD1
j_gene: TRBJ2-3
v_gene: TRBV27
CDR3aa: ASSFQTGGTDTQY

d_gene: NA
j_gene: TRBJ2-2
v_gene: TRBV5-1
CDR3aa: ASSVSRVPNTGELF

d_gene: TRBD2
j_gene: TRBJ2-1
v_gene: TRBV29-1
CDR3aa: SVGSRGGNEQF

d_gene: NA
j_gene: TRBJ1-2
v_gene: TRBV19
CDR3aa: ASSTSTVNYGYT

d_gene: NA
j_gene: TRBJ2-5
v_gene: TRBV10-1
CDR3aa: ASSELVGETQY

d_gene: NA
j_gene: TRBJ2-5
v_gene: TRBV7-7
CDR3aa: ASSQEVQETQY

d_gene: TRBD2
j_gene: TRBJ2-1
v_gene: TRBV27
CDR3aa: ASSLRRLADSYNEQF

d_gene: TRBD2
j_gene: TRBJ2-1
v_gene: TRBV27
CDR3aa: ASSPTGRAGYNEQF

d_gene: NA
j_gene: TRBJ2-7
v_gene: TRBV28
CDR3aa: ASSSSRTPQHEQY

d_gene: TRBD1
j_gene: TRBJ2-7
v_gene: TRBV7-3
CDR3aa: ASSNTRDSLYEQY

d_gene: NA
j_gene: TRBJ1-4
v_gene: TRBV27
CDR3aa: ASSPSYATNEKLF

d_gene: NA
j_gene: TRBJ2-1
v_gene: TRBV7-6
CDR3aa: ASGFGDSLYNEQF

d_gene: TRBD2
j_gene: TRBJ2-3
v_gene: TRBV4-3
CDR3aa: ASSQVLAGAIDTQY

d_gene: NA
j_gene: TRBJ2-7
v_gene: TRBV5-6
CDR3aa: ASRGRDSYEQY

d_gene: NA
j_gene: TRBJ2-1
v_gene: TRBV7-9
CDR3aa: ASSWGGQGQF

d_gene: NA
j_gene: TRBJ1-2
v_gene: TRBV5-1
CDR3aa: ASSLLDGQGYGYT

d_gene: NA
j_gene: TRBJ2-7
v_gene: TRBV4-2
CDR3aa: ASSQPHAGLGERNYEQY

d_gene: TRBD1
j_gene: TRBJ2-7
v_gene: TRBV4-3
CDR3aa: ASSPQGAIYEQY

d_gene: TRBD1
j_gene: TRBJ1-1
v_gene: TRBV5-1
CDR3aa: ASGQTGMNTEAF

d_gene: NA
j_gene: TRBJ2-1
v_gene: TRBV19
CDR3aa: ASSRSSAFDEQF

d_gene: NA
j_gene: TRBJ2-5
v_gene: TRBV2
CDR3aa: ASSERREGGETQY

d_gene: TRBD2
j_gene: TRBJ2-7
v_gene: TRBV28
CDR3aa: ASSSPGAGAHYEQY

d_gene: NA
j_gene: TRBJ2-1
v_gene: TRBV28
CDR3aa: ASNSVAGQGEQF

d_gene: NA
j_gene: TRBJ2-7
v_gene: TRBV25-1
CDR3aa: ASSTEPRGTYEQY

d_gene: TRBD2
j_gene: TRBJ2-3
v_gene: TRBV30
CDR3aa: AWSGGGGRVLDTQY

d_gene: TRBD2
j_gene: TRBJ2-5
v_gene: TRBV7-3
CDR3aa: ASSRGVQETQY

d_gene: TRBD1
j_gene: TRBJ2-1
v_gene: TRBV27
CDR3aa: ASSLPRTGDEQF

d_gene: NA
j_gene: TRBJ2-1
v_gene: TRBV7-2
CDR3aa: ASSLSSRYNEQF

d_gene: TRBD1
j_gene: TRBJ1-4
v_gene: TRBV28
CDR3aa: ASSLQTGFEKLF

d_gene: NA
j_gene: TRBJ1-5
v_gene: TRBV6-1
CDR3aa: ASSERRWGQGPGVNQPQH

d_gene: NA
j_gene: TRBJ1-1
v_gene: TRBV30
CDR3aa: AWSPTEAF

d_gene: NA
j_gene: TRBJ2-5
v_gene: TRBV9
CDR3aa: ASSGRPWGGAETQY

d_gene: TRBD1
j_gene: TRBJ1-1
v_gene: TRBV2
CDR3aa: ASSEGQGTEAF

d_gene: TRBD1
j_gene: TRBJ1-2
v_gene: TRBV5-6
CDR3aa: ASSAVTGTYGYT

d_gene: TRBD1
j_gene: TRBJ1-4
v_gene: TRBV7-2
CDR3aa: ASSRGPGGEKLF

d_gene: TRBD2
j_gene: TRBJ2-1
v_gene: TRBV7-3
CDR3aa: ASSLTLAGVGEQF

d_gene: NA
j_gene: TRBJ2-1
v_gene: TRBV27
CDR3aa: ASSSPREADSSYNEQF

d_gene: NA
j_gene: TRBJ2-5
v_gene: TRBV7-6
CDR3aa: ASSLGRELD

d_gene: TRBD1
j_gene: TRBJ2-3
v_gene: TRBV6-6
CDR3aa: ASSYGTGDTQY

d_gene: TRBD2
j_gene: TRBJ2-1
v_gene: TRBV9
CDR3aa: ASSASGRAYNEQF

d_gene: TRBD1
j_gene: TRBJ2-7
v_gene: TRBV2
CDR3aa: ASSRDRPAEQY

d_gene: NA
j_gene: TRBJ2-7
v_gene: TRBV12-5
CDR3aa: ARGADSYEQY

d_gene: TRBD1
j_gene: TRBJ2-1
v_gene: TRBV12-5
CDR3aa: ASGLVELGQLF

d_gene: NA
j_gene: TRBJ2-2
v_gene: TRBV4-3
CDR3aa: ASSQLEGAGELF

d_gene: NA
j_gene: TRBJ2-7
v_gene: TRBV5-1
CDR3aa: ASSLAKDYSYEQY

d_gene: NA
j_gene: TRBJ2-3
v_gene: TRBV9
CDR3aa: ASSHSELTSTDTQY